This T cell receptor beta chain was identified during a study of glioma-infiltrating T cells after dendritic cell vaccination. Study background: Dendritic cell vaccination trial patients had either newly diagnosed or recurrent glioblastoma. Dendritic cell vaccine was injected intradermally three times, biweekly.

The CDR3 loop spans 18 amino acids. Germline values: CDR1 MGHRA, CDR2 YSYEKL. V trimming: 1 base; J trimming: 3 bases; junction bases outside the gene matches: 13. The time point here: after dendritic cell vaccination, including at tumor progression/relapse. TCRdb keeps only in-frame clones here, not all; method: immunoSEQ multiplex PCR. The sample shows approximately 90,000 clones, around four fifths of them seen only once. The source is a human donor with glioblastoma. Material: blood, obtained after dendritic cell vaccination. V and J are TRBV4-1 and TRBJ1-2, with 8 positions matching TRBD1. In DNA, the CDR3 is TGCGCCAGCAGCCAAGTCCTACAATTCACGACAGGGGACTATGGCTACACCTTC. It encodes CASSQVLQFTTGDYGYTF.